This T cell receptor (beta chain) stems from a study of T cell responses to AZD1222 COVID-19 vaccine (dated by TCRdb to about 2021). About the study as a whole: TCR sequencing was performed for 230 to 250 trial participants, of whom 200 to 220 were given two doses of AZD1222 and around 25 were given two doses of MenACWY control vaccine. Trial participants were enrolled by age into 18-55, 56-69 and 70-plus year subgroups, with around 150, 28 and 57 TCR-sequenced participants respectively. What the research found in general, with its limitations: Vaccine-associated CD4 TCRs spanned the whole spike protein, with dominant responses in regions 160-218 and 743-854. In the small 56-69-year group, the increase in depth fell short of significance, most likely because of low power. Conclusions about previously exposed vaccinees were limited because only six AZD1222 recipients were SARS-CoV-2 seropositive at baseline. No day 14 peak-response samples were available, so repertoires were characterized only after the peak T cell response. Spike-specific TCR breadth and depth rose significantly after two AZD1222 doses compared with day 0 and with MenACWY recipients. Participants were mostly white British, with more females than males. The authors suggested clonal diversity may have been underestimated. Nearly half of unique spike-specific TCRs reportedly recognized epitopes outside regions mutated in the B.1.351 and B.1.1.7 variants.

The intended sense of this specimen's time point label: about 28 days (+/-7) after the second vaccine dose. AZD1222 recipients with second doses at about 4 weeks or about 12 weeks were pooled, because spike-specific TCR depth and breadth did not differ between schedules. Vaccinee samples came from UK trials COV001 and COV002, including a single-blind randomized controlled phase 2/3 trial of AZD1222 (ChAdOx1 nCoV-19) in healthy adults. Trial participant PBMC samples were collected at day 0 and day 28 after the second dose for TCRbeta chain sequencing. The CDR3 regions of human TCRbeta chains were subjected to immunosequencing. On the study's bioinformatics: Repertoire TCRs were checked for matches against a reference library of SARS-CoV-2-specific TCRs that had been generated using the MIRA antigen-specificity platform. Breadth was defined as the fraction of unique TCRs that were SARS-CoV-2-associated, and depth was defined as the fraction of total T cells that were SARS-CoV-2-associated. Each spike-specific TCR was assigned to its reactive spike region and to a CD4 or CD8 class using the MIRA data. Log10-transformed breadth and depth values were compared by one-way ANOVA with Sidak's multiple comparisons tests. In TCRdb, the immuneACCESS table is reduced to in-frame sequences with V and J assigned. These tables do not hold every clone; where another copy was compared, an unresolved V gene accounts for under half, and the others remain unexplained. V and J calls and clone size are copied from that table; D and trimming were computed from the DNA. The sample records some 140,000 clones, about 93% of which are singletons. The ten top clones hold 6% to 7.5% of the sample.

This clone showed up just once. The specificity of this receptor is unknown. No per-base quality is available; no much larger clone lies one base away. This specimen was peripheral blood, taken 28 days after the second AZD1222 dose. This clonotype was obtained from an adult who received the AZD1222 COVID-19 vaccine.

CDR3 loop: CATSKRDRGRPYNEQFF. DNA sequence: TGTGCCACCAGTAAGAGGGACAGGGGGCGCCCCTACAATGAGCAGTTCTTC. The chain links TRBV24-1 with TRBJ2-1, with 12 junctional bases fitting TRBD1. Trimming takes 6 bases off V and 2 bases off J; junction bases not matched to a gene: 7. Measured from the cysteine to the phenylalanine, the CDR3 is 17 residues long. CDR3 DNA only is kept here, 51 bases in frame from base 1. CDR1 and CDR2 (KGHDR, SFDVKD) derive from the germline V gene.